This T cell receptor (beta chain) was identified in a study of shared clonotypes between healthy human individuals. As for this clone: No antigen is known for it.

Genomic DNA of each subset was evenly split across several immunoSEQ plates. Template for every sorted-subset replicate PCR totaled approximately 200 ng DNA, roughly 30,000 T cell genomes. The method was immunoSEQ multiplex PCR; TCRdb's version includes in-frame clones alone and lacks a portion of them. This sample has approximately 1,500,000 clones, with approximately 97% found just once. Study-level results: Rarefaction curves obtained for sorted subsets showed sequencing incomplete despite large depth. On the whole, naive subsets had larger estimated richness than memory subsets had.

Looked up from germline, CDR1 is SGHRS and CDR2 is YFSETQ. With 0 bases removed from V and 8 bases from J, the gap between germline ends came to 8 bases. This CDR3 is built from 12 residues. This TCR came from a man under 40 in good health. This chain links TRBV5-1 with TRBJ1-1; unclear D gene. The specimen was naive CD4+ T cells sorted from blood. Noted subset: CD45RA+ positively selected. CDR3 coding DNA: TGCGCCAGCAGCTTGGGGACGGAAGAAGCTTTCTTT. It translates to CASSLGTEEAFF. The variable domain in full, with the rest retrieved from reference TRBV5-1 and TRBJ1-1, is KAGVTQTPRYLIKTRGQQVTLSCSPISGHRSVSWYQQTPGQGLQFLFEYFSETQRNKGNFPGRFSGRQFSNSRSEMNVSTLELGDSALYLCASSLGTEEAFFGQGTRLTVV.